These 27 T cell receptor beta chains originate from one sample sequenced in a study of T cell responses to AZD1222 COVID-19 vaccine (dated by TCRdb to the early 2020s). This specimen's time point label, per the study, means: about 28 days (+/-7) after the second vaccine dose. The library relied on the immunoSEQ multiplex PCR assay. Drawn from immuneACCESS, this table holds only the in-frame rearrangements with V and J called that TCRdb kept. Clones are partly lost; checked studies trace under half to an unresolved V gene and leave the rest unexplained. Across this sample there are more than 100,000 clones, with around 92% seen only once. Clones ranked in the top ten supply approximately 7.9% of the sample. The sample in question was peripheral blood, obtained 28 days after the second AZD1222 dose. The receptor set was obtained from an adult who received the AZD1222 COVID-19 vaccine.

This CDR3 is CAISEPAMGVDTQYF. CDR3 in DNA: TGTGCCATCAGTGAGCCGGCAATGGGGGTAGATACGCAGTATTTT. The J gene is TRBJ2-3, the V gene TRBV10-3, with D perhaps given as TRBD1 or TRBD2 (5 bases each). Trimming stripped 2 bases from V and 5 bases from J, with 14 bases between. There are 15 residues in the CDR3. Germline V gene data show CDR1 as ENHRY and CDR2 as SYGVKD.

CDR3 sequence reads: CASSLSWDLFSSYNEQFF. CDR3 nucleotides: TGTGCCAGCAGTTTATCTTGGGACCTATTTTCCTCCTACAATGAGCAGTTCTTC. The genes are TRBV27 and TRBJ2-1; D possibly uses TRBD1 or TRBD2 (5 bases each). V gave up 0 bases and J gave up 0 bases, with 15 bases separating them. The CDR3 length is 18 residues. The germline CDR1 and CDR2 sequences are MNHEY and SMNVEV (reference sequence).

The V and J genes are TRBV5-5 and TRBJ2-7; a weak D match, TRBD1 (7 bases). Germline V gene data show CDR1 as SGHKS and CDR2 as YYEKEE (reference sequence). V lost 2 bases and J 2 bases, leaving 20 bases between the germline ends. This CDR3 contains 17 residues. The CDR3 protein is CASSLSAGRGDTYEQYF. For the CDR3, the DNA is TGTGCCAGCAGCTTATCGGCGGGCAGGGGGGATACCTACGAGCAGTACTTC.

V and J are TRBV27 and TRBJ2-7; TRBD2 is a possible D gene (6 bases). Between the trimmed V and J ends, which lost 0 bases and 0 bases, there was a span of 15 bases. Germline V gene sequence: CDR1 MNHEY, CDR2 SMNVEV (reference sequence). This CDR3 comprises 17 residues. The CDR3 DNA is TGTGCCAGCAGTTTATCGGCCCCCGCGGGGAGCTCCTACGAGCAGTACTTC. The encoded protein is CASSLSAPAGSSYEQYF.

This chain joins TRBV24-1 and TRBJ2-7, with D possibly matching TRBD1 (6 bases). The CDR3 has 16 amino acids. The V and J ends lost 2 bases and 5 bases respectively, with 18 bases between them. Per the germline V gene, CDR1 is KGHDR and CDR2 is SFDVKD. This CDR3 is CATSDSPGRGGDEQYF. In nucleotides, the CDR3 is TGTGCCACCAGTGATTCCCCGGGCAGGGGCGGCGACGAGCAGTACTTC.

This chain connects TRBV7-8 to TRBJ1-6; possibly TRBD1 for D (6 bases). The CDR3 is 18 amino acids. Trimming left V 5 bases short and J 0 bases short, with 17 bases between. From germline, CDR1 is SGHVS and CDR2 FQNEAQ. CDR3 in DNA: TGTGCCAGCAGCGTCAGGACAGACGAAAGCTCCTATAATTCACCCCTCCACTTT. It encodes CASSVRTDESSYNSPLHF.

The chain couples TRBV4-1 to TRBJ2-5, with D hard to call. CDR1 and CDR2 from the germline V gene are MGHRA and YSYEKL. Trimming pared 0 bases from V and 4 bases from J, leaving 15 bases between. CDR3 length: 16 amino acids. CDR3 bases: TGCGCCAGCAGCCAAGATCAGCCGCCCCCCACAGAGACCCAGTACTTC. Residues: CASSQDQPPPTETQYF.

J is TRBJ1-2 and V is TRBV19; D call uncertain. With 3 bases removed from V and 1 base from J, the gap between germline ends came to 12 bases. The germline V gene encodes CDR1 LNHDA and CDR2 SQIVND (reference sequence). The CDR3 extends over 15 amino acids. The CDR3 region has the DNA TGTGCCAGTAGTATCTTCGGCAGGAGTAACTATGGCTACACCTTC. Translated: CASSIFGRSNYGYTF.

CDR3 in DNA: TGTGCCAGTACCGCGGGACAGGCGAACACTGAAGCTTTCTTT. It specifies CASTAGQANTEAFF. The chain links TRBV19 to TRBJ1-1, with 8 bases that match TRBD1. CDR3 size: 14 residues. With V trimmed by 7 bases and J by 1 base, 5 bases remained unmatched. Germline CDR1 is LNHDA and CDR2 is SQIVND (reference sequence).

The chain is built from TRBV3-1 (or the pseudogene TRBV3-2) and TRBJ1-5; tentative D call: TRBD1 (6 bases). Trimming cost V 0 bases and J 2 bases, with 29 bases left between them. Looked up from germline, CDR1 is LGHDT and CDR2 is YNNKEL (reference sequence). The CDR3 contains 22 residues. CDR3 region: CASSQEEGTENRVQGCNQPQHF. The CDR3 coding sequence is TGTGCCAGCAGCCAAGAAGAGGGTACGGAAAATCGGGTACAGGGTTGCAATCAGCCCCAGCATTTT.

This chain joins TRBV7-8 and TRBJ1-1; D uncertain. The germline V and J ends were trimmed by 5 bases and 7 bases, with 17 bases remaining between them. The germline V gene has CDR1 SGHVS and CDR2 FQNEAQ. The CDR3 loop spans 14 amino acids. The CDR3 DNA is TGTGCCAGCAGCACAACGACATCCAGCCTTGAAGCTTTCTTT. It codes for CASSTTTSSLEAFF.

The chain recombines TRBV11-2 with TRBJ2-5; tentatively, D is TRBD1 (5 bases). V was cut by 2 bases and J by 5 bases, with 12 bases left in between. Germline V CDR1 and CDR2: SGHAT, FQNNGV. CDR3 size: 14 residues. Here the CDR3 reads CASSLQGTGETQYF. The CDR3 region has the DNA TGTGCCAGCAGCTTACAGGGTACGGGTGAGACCCAGTACTTC.

The chain carries TRBV27 and TRBJ1-2; the D is unclear. CDR1 is MNHEY and CDR2 is SMNVEV in the germline V gene (reference sequence). V lost 6 bases to trimming and J lost 4 bases, with 18 bases between them. This CDR3 has 15 residues. The CDR3 here is CASRRNDVYSYGYTF. The CDR3, as DNA: TGTGCCAGCAGACGTAATGACGTTTATAGCTATGGCTACACCTTC.

This clone was seen just once. CDR3 bases: TGTGCCAGCAGCTTGGCAGGGGCCAATCAGCCCCAGCATTTT. Translation gives CASSLAGANQPQHF. The chain joins TRBV7-9 to TRBJ1-5; weak D call: TRBD1 (6 bases). Trimming removed 3 bases at V and 3 bases at J, with 9 bases between. The CDR3 loop spans 14 amino acids. Germline V gives CDR1 SEHNR, CDR2 FQNEAQ (reference sequence).

The chain uses TRBV28 and TRBJ2-7, with 9 bases lining up with TRBD1. From germline, CDR1 is MDHEN and CDR2 SYDVKM. Unmatched junction bases numbered 10, after V lost 5 bases and J lost 2 bases. The CDR3 is 16 residues long. CDR3 DNA sequence: TGTGCCAGCAGTACTCATCGGGACAGGGACCCCTACGAGCAGTACTTC. Its protein is CASSTHRDRDPYEQYF. The whole variable domain, remainder taken from reference TRBV28 and TRBJ2-7, is DVKVTQSSRYLVKRTGEKVFLECVQDMDHENMFWYRQDPGLGLRLIYFSYDVKMKEKGDIPEGYSVSREKKERFSLILESASTNQTSMYLCASSTHRDRDPYEQYFGPGTRLTVT.

This chain connects TRBV10-2 to TRBJ1-2; 8 nucleotides line up with TRBD1. This CDR3 comprises 17 residues. V was clipped by 6 bases and J by 5 bases; unmatched bases: 17. Germline V lookup: CDR1 WSHSY, CDR2 SAAADI. The chain's CDR3 is CASSETGERGGIYGYTF. Written as DNA, the CDR3 is TGCGCCAGCAGCGAGACAGGGGAGAGAGGGGGAATTTATGGCTACACCTTC.

This chain joins TRBV12-3 or TRBV12-4 and TRBJ1-5; TRBD1 might be the D (5 bases). The V gene lost 4 bases and the J gene lost 7 bases, with 11 bases spanning the gap. CDR3 length: 13 residues. CDR3 coding DNA: TGTGCCAGCAGTTATCAGGGAGGGCAGCCCCAGCATTTT. It is translated as CASSYQGGQPQHF.

This sequence joins TRBV28 and TRBJ1-6; no reliable D call. The germline gives CDR1 MDHEN, CDR2 SYDVKM. The CDR3 has 15 residues. V lost 3 bases to trimming and J lost 7 bases, with 13 bases between them. The CDR3 bases are TGTGCCAGCAGTTTCTGGCTTGGTCAAAATTCACCCCTCCACTTT. Its translation is CASSFWLGQNSPLHF.

The gene calls are TRBV19 and TRBJ1-6; TRBD1 agrees at 7 bases. Germline V gives CDR1 LNHDA, CDR2 SQIVND (reference sequence). With 6 bases clipped from V and 6 bases from J, the junction kept 5 bases outside the gene matches. The CDR3 loop spans 14 amino acids. The CDR3 is CASSGQAPNSPLHF. CDR3 in DNA: TGTGCCAGTAGCGGACAGGCACCTAATTCACCCCTCCACTTT.

V gene TRBV24-1 combines with J gene TRBJ1-2; 7 nucleotides line up with TRBD1. The CDR3 runs 15 residues. Germline CDR1 KGHDR, CDR2 SFDVKD. V shed 3 bases and J 6 bases; nucleotides not matched to a gene: 9. The CDR3 loop reads CATSDRSGQRNGYTF. The DNA of the CDR3 is TGTGCCACCAGTGATCGCTCGGGACAGAGAAATGGCTACACCTTC.

The rearrangement links TRBV10-3 to TRBJ2-3; D may be TRBD2 (6 bases). Trimming pared 2 bases from V and 6 bases from J, leaving 6 bases between. This CDR3 spans 12 amino acids. Germline V lookup: CDR1 ENHRY, CDR2 SYGVKD. CDR3 residues: CAISEGGDTQYF. CDR3 nucleotide sequence: TGTGCCATCAGTGAGGGAGGGGATACGCAGTATTTT.

This clone has just one count. The CDR3 DNA reads as TGTGCCAGCAGCGTTGGGACCGGCGGGGGATCTACAGATACGCAGTATTTT. The encoded protein is CASSVGTGGGSTDTQYF. V usage is TRBV9 and J usage is TRBJ2-3, with 7 bases fitting TRBD2. V lost 2 bases and J lost 3; bases outside the gene matches: 12. The CDR3 contains 17 residues. From germline, CDR1 is SGDLS and CDR2 YYNGEE.

This chain connects TRBV6-5 to TRBJ2-7, with D maybe TRBD1 (5 bases). Between the trimmed V and J ends, which lost 4 bases and 4 bases, there was a span of 17 bases. CDR3 length: 15 amino acids. CDR1 MNHEY and CDR2 SVGAGI come from the germline V gene. Here the CDR3 reads CASSFDSALIYEQYF. The CDR3 coding sequence is TGTGCCAGCAGTTTCGACAGTGCCCTGATATACGAGCAGTACTTC.

The chain carries TRBV28 and TRBJ1-2; D ambiguous. In germline, CDR1 is MDHEN, CDR2 SYDVKM. The CDR3 covers 14 residues. The germline V and J ends were trimmed by 5 bases and 4 bases, with 14 bases remaining between them. CDR3 nucleotides: TGTGCCAGCAGTCCCCCCGGGCGAATCTATGGCTACACCTTC. Its translation is CASSPPGRIYGYTF.

The chain has TRBV5-1 and TRBJ1-3; D call uncertain. The CDR3 totals 16 residues. The V gene lost 0 bases and the J gene lost 1 base, with 11 bases spanning the gap. From germline, CDR1 is SGHRS and CDR2 YFSETQ. The CDR3 loop reads CASSLEGQSSGNTIYF. The CDR3 DNA reads as TGCGCCAGCAGCTTGGAGGGCCAGTCTTCTGGAAACACCATATATTTT. Complete variable domain (other parts from reference TRBV5-1 and TRBJ1-3): KAGVTQTPRYLIKTRGQQVTLSCSPISGHRSVSWYQQTPGQGLQFLFEYFSETQRNKGNFPGRFSGRQFSNSRSEMNVSTLELGDSALYLCASSLEGQSSGNTIYFGEGSWLTVV.

This chain joins TRBV10-3 and TRBJ2-2; either TRBD1 or TRBD2 may supply D (5 bases each). Trimming left V 3 bases short and J 2 bases short, with 10 bases between. CDR1 is ENHRY and CDR2 is SYGVKD in the germline V gene. The CDR3 runs to 15 residues. DNA for the CDR3: TGTGCCATCAGTGAATGGGACCAAAACACCGGGGAGCTGTTTTTT. Translation gives CAISEWDQNTGELFF.

The chain has TRBV6-5 and TRBJ1-2; D gene unclear. V was trimmed by 5 bases and J by 0 bases, leaving 13 bases between them. Germline loops: CDR1 MNHEY, CDR2 SVGAGI. The CDR3 length is 15 residues. CDR3 sequence reads: CASSKDGISNYGYTF. DNA of the CDR3: TGTGCCAGCAGTAAGGACGGAATCTCTAACTATGGCTACACCTTC.